These 16 T cell receptor beta chains came from one sample sequenced in a study of blood T cell repertoires in COVID-19. Generated by immunoSEQ multiplex PCR, the TCRdb table keeps only in-frame clones and is missing some. In the table there are 95,000 or so clones, around 87% of which are singletons. The specimen was peripheral blood. The receptors originated from a human donor in a cohort sampled during active COVID-19.

The DNA for the CDR3 is TGTGCCAGCAGTTTAGGGGTCGGAAGCGGGAATGAAAAACTGTTTTTT. Translating gives CASSLGVGSGNEKLFF. The chain combines TRBV28 with TRBJ1-4; D not certain. CDR3 length: 16 residues. From germline, CDR1 is MDHEN and CDR2 SYDVKM. Trimming took off 2 bases at V and 5 bases at J, with 15 bases between the two ends.

The rearrangement uses TRBV5-6 and TRBJ1-1; no clear D. Deletions cut 0 bases from V and 1 base from J, with 7 bases between. Germline CDR1 SGHDT, CDR2 YYEEEE. The CDR3 length is 14 residues. The DNA of the CDR3 is TGTGCCAGCAGCTTGGGACGGAGGAACACTGAAGCTTTCTTT. It translates to CASSLGRRNTEAFF.

This rearrangement joins TRBV6-6 to TRBJ1-6, with 10 nucleotides matching TRBD1. The CDR3 is 15 amino acids. Germline V lookup: CDR1 MNHNY, CDR2 SVGAGI (reference sequence). J lost 6 bases, V lost 7 bases, and 6 bases had no gene match. The CDR3 sequence: CASILDRGGNSPLHF. The CDR3 DNA reads as TGTGCCAGCATCCTGGACAGGGGGGGTAATTCACCCCTCCACTTT.

V is TRBV6-5 and J is TRBJ2-3; 8 bases map to TRBD1. Germline CDR1 reads MNHEY; CDR2 reads SVGAGI. This CDR3 is built from 14 residues. V lost 6 bases and J lost 3; bases outside the gene matches: 5. CDR3 residues: CASSWDRRTDTQYF. The CDR3 DNA is TGTGCCAGCAGCTGGGACAGGCGAACAGATACGCAGTATTTT.

This chain uses TRBV20-1 with TRBJ2-5, with D uncertain. V was pared by 6 bases and J by 2 bases, with 7 bases between. Germline V gives CDR1 DFQATT, CDR2 SNEGSKA (reference sequence). CDR3 length: 11 amino acids. The CDR3 spells CSAARQETQYF. The CDR3 nucleotides are TGCAGTGCAGCCAGGCAAGAGACCCAGTACTTC.

V usage is TRBV20-1 and J usage is TRBJ2-3; tentatively, D is TRBD2 (7 bases). V was trimmed by 3 bases and J by 5 bases, leaving 12 bases between them. This CDR3 spans 13 amino acids. CDR1 is DFQATT and CDR2 is SNEGSKA in the germline V gene (reference sequence). Here the CDR3 reads CSASPGGVDTQYF. DNA of the CDR3: TGCAGTGCTAGTCCGGGGGGCGTAGATACGCAGTATTTT.

The J gene is TRBJ2-5, the V gene TRBV29-1; 7 bases are a match to TRBD2. Trimming removed 5 bases from V and 9 bases from J; junction bases left unmatched: 12. There are 13 residues in the CDR3. CDR1 is SQVTM and CDR2 is ANQGSEA in the germline V gene. The CDR3 reads CSVKEAGELAQYF. CDR3 nucleotide sequence: TGCAGCGTTAAGGAGGCGGGGGAGTTAGCCCAGTACTTC.

The genes are TRBV18 and TRBJ1-1; 10 bases agree with TRBD1. The germline V gene encodes CDR1 KGHSH and CDR2 LQKENI. This CDR3 has 14 amino acids. V was clipped by 3 bases and J by 4 bases; unmatched bases: 2. In DNA form, the CDR3 reads TGTGCCAGCTCACCTCGGACAGGGGGCACTGAAGCTTTCTTT. Protein sequence: CASSPRTGGTEAFF.

In this sample, this clone turned up once. The J gene is TRBJ2-5, the V gene TRBV5-6; D is possibly TRBD2 (5 bases). Per germline, CDR1 SGHDT and CDR2 YYEEEE. The CDR3 runs 13 residues. V was trimmed by 2 bases and J by 5 bases, leaving 10 bases between them. CDR3 region: CASSFVGGETQYF. CDR3 sequence (DNA): TGTGCCAGCAGCTTCGTGGGCGGGGAGACCCAGTACTTC.

This chain joins TRBV5-1 and TRBJ1-5; 8 bases match TRBD1. V lost 3 bases, J lost 9 bases, and 2 bases stayed unmatched. CDR1 and CDR2 from the germline V gene are SGHRS and YFSETQ. There are 12 residues in the CDR3. The CDR3 spells CASSSDRGPQHF. CDR3 nucleotides: TGCGCCAGCAGCTCAGACAGGGGGCCCCAGCATTTT.

V gene TRBV30 combines with J gene TRBJ1-2; the D gene is possibly TRBD1 (6 bases). Between the trimmed V and J ends, which lost 3 bases and 6 bases, there was a span of 14 bases. There are 13 residues in the CDR3. CDR1 GTSNPN and CDR2 SVGIG come from the germline V gene (reference sequence). CDR3 region: CAWSVGPGDGYTF. The CDR3, as DNA: TGTGCCTGGAGCGTAGGACCAGGGGATGGCTACACCTTC.

The chain links TRBV2 to TRBJ2-7; 8 positions match TRBD1. The CDR3 has 15 amino acids. Unmatched junction bases numbered 9, after V lost 7 bases and J lost 1 base. The germline V gene has CDR1 SNHLY and CDR2 FYNNEI. CDR3 DNA sequence: TGTGCCAGCAATACCGGGACAGGCGTGTCCTACGAGCAGTACTTC. Translating gives CASNTGTGVSYEQYF.

This chain links TRBV5-1 with TRBJ1-4; D is possibly TRBD1 (5 bases). CDR1 is SGHRS, CDR2 YFSETQ, per germline. This CDR3 is 15 amino acids long. V was trimmed by 3 bases and J by 8 bases, leaving 17 bases between them. The CDR3 sequence: CASSYAPVGGEKLFF. The CDR3 region has the DNA TGCGCCAGCAGCTACGCCCCGGTGGGGGGGGAAAAACTGTTTTTT.

CDR3 protein: CASTPSASGGTTGELFF. The CDR3 DNA sequence: TGCGCCAGCACGCCGTCGGCTAGCGGGGGGACCACCGGGGAGCTGTTTTTT. The J gene is TRBJ2-2, the V gene TRBV5-1, with 11 nucleotides matching TRBD2. In germline, CDR1 is SGHRS, CDR2 YFSETQ. Unmatched junction bases numbered 11, after V lost 6 bases and J lost 4 bases. There are 17 residues in the CDR3.

This chain links TRBV7-2 with TRBJ2-7, with TRBD2 matching over 14 bases. The CDR3 has 17 amino acids. The V gene's germline CDR1 is SGHTA and CDR2 FQGNSA. J lost 8 bases, V lost 0 bases, and 9 bases had no gene match. The CDR3 region has the DNA TGTGCCAGCAGCTTAGCCGGGACTAGCGGGAGCGGCGACAAGCAGTACTTC. It translates to CASSLAGTSGSGDKQYF.

J is TRBJ2-1 and V is TRBV10-3; 7 positions agree with TRBD2. Germline V gives CDR1 ENHRY, CDR2 SYGVKD. This CDR3 spans 14 amino acids. V shed 0 bases, J shed 12 bases, and the junction held 8 bases outside the gene matches. CDR3 nucleotide sequence: TGTGCCATCAGTGAGTCGTCTCGCGGGGGTCTGCAGTTCTTC. Residues: CAISESSRGGLQFF.